This is a list of T cell receptor beta chains from one sample in a study of T cell responses to AZD1222 COVID-19 vaccine. Only in-frame clones appear in the TCRdb table, and some are missing; sequencing was by immunoSEQ multiplex PCR. The sample contains 150,000 or so clones, approximately 92% of which appear only once. This specimen was peripheral blood, taken on day 0 of AZD1222 vaccination. The receptors shown here come from an adult in good health. Both conserved end residues are part of each CDR3. The order of the fields is V gene, J gene, clone size, D gene, CDR3 protein, CDR3 DNA. A D gene is named only where the DNA matches it firmly. Size is stated for part of the rows, as once, few or many counts, or as a class when the clone is expanded.

v_gene: TRBV21-1; j_gene: TRBJ1-3; abundance: NA; d_gene: NA; CDR3aa: CASSNPTVLSGNTIYF; CDR3nt: TGTGCCAGCAGCAACCCGACAGTACTCTCTGGAAACACCATATATTTT
v_gene: TRBV14; j_gene: TRBJ2-1; abundance: NA; d_gene: NA; CDR3aa: CASSHPGLLSEQFF; CDR3nt: TGTGCCAGCAGCCACCCGGGACTTTTGAGTGAGCAGTTCTTC
v_gene: TRBV7-2; j_gene: TRBJ2-2; abundance: NA; d_gene: NA; CDR3aa: CASSLKGTGGELFF; CDR3nt: TGTGCCAGCAGCCTGAAGGGAACCGGCGGGGAGCTGTTTTTT
v_gene: TRBV5-5; j_gene: TRBJ2-7; abundance: NA; d_gene: NA; CDR3aa: CASSDLRGTYEQYF; CDR3nt: TGTGCCAGCAGCGATCTCCGGGGCACCTACGAGCAGTACTTC
v_gene: TRBV7-2; j_gene: TRBJ2-7; abundance: once; d_gene: TRBD2; CDR3aa: CASSLEASGYEQYF; CDR3nt: TGTGCCAGCAGCTTAGAGGCTAGCGGCTACGAGCAGTACTTC
v_gene: TRBV27; j_gene: TRBJ1-2; abundance: NA; d_gene: NA; CDR3aa: CASSPEGIVGYTF; CDR3nt: TGTGCCAGCAGTCCGGAGGGGATCGTAGGCTACACCTTC
v_gene: TRBV25-1; j_gene: TRBJ1-2; abundance: NA; d_gene: NA; CDR3aa: CASSDPFPGTNGYTF; CDR3nt: TGTGCCAGCAGTGACCCCTTCCCCGGGACCAATGGCTACACCTTC
v_gene: TRBV4-1; j_gene: TRBJ2-3; abundance: NA; d_gene: NA; CDR3aa: CASSPRTTALNVGQYF; CDR3nt: TGCGCCAGCAGCCCCCGGACTACCGCCCTTAATGTTGGGCAGTATTTT
v_gene: TRBV6-5; j_gene: TRBJ1-6; abundance: NA; d_gene: TRBD1; CDR3aa: CASSSWDRDSPLHF; CDR3nt: TGTGCCAGCAGTTCATGGGACAGGGATTCACCCCTCCACTTT
v_gene: TRBV2; j_gene: TRBJ1-5; abundance: NA; d_gene: NA; CDR3aa: CASSDRVHQPQHF; CDR3nt: TGTGCCAGCAGTGACAGGGTACATCAGCCCCAGCATTTT
v_gene: TRBV5-1; j_gene: TRBJ2-1; abundance: NA; d_gene: NA; CDR3aa: CASRIGQGINEQFF; CDR3nt: TGCGCCAGCAGGATCGGGCAGGGGATCAATGAGCAGTTCTTC
v_gene: TRBV12-3/TRBV12-4; j_gene: TRBJ1-2; abundance: once; d_gene: TRBD1; CDR3aa: CASSFPQGPGYTF; CDR3nt: TGTGCCAGCAGTTTCCCACAGGGGCCCGGCTACACCTTC
v_gene: TRBV30; j_gene: TRBJ1-1; abundance: NA; d_gene: TRBD1; CDR3aa: CAWDGAGGKNTEAFF; CDR3nt: TGTGCCTGGGATGGGGCAGGGGGAAAAAACACTGAAGCTTTCTTT
v_gene: TRBV7-8; j_gene: TRBJ1-6; abundance: few; d_gene: NA; CDR3aa: CASNLGGHGSYNSPLHF; CDR3nt: TGTGCCAGCAACCTGGGGGGACACGGCTCCTATAATTCACCCCTCCACTTT
v_gene: TRBV2; j_gene: TRBJ1-4; abundance: NA; d_gene: NA; CDR3aa: CASGSSGLDEKLFF; CDR3nt: TGTGCCAGCGGTTCCTCAGGGCTGGATGAAAAACTGTTTTTT
v_gene: TRBV2; j_gene: TRBJ1-4; abundance: NA; d_gene: TRBD1; CDR3aa: CASSWTGGFATNEKLFF; CDR3nt: TGTGCCAGCAGCTGGACAGGGGGATTTGCAACTAATGAAAAACTGTTTTTT
v_gene: TRBV19; j_gene: TRBJ2-2; abundance: many; d_gene: TRBD2; CDR3aa: CASSRTSDSTGELFF; CDR3nt: TGTGCCAGTAGTCGGACTAGCGATTCTACCGGGGAGCTGTTTTTT
v_gene: TRBV5-1; j_gene: TRBJ1-5; abundance: NA; d_gene: NA; CDR3aa: CASRFGPEGINQPQHF; CDR3nt: TGCGCCAGCAGATTCGGCCCAGAGGGAATAAATCAGCCCCAGCATTTT
v_gene: TRBV9; j_gene: TRBJ2-1; abundance: NA; d_gene: NA; CDR3aa: CASSVGAMSNNEQFF; CDR3nt: TGTGCCAGCAGCGTTGGAGCAATGAGTAACAATGAGCAGTTCTTC
v_gene: TRBV20-1; j_gene: TRBJ1-4; abundance: NA; d_gene: NA; CDR3aa: CSASSYNEKLFF; CDR3nt: TGCAGTGCTAGTAGCTATAATGAAAAACTGTTTTTT
v_gene: TRBV19; j_gene: TRBJ1-1; abundance: NA; d_gene: NA; CDR3aa: CASSSPPGRPWRNTEAFF; CDR3nt: TGTGCCAGTAGTTCTCCTCCGGGACGCCCTTGGAGGAACACTGAAGCTTTCTTT
v_gene: TRBV5-4; j_gene: TRBJ2-1; abundance: once; d_gene: NA; CDR3aa: CASSLAGWSSYNEQFF; CDR3nt: TGTGCCAGCAGCTTGGCGGGGTGGAGCTCCTACAATGAGCAGTTCTTC
v_gene: TRBV29-1; j_gene: TRBJ1-2; abundance: NA; d_gene: TRBD1; CDR3aa: CSVDLFRDRAYGYTF; CDR3nt: TGCAGCGTTGACCTCTTCAGAGACAGGGCCTATGGCTACACCTTC
v_gene: TRBV7-9; j_gene: TRBJ1-4; abundance: NA; d_gene: NA; CDR3aa: CASSLGTLRDEKLFF; CDR3nt: TGTGCCAGCAGCTTAGGGACTCTACGGGATGAAAAACTGTTTTTT
v_gene: TRBV25-1; j_gene: TRBJ1-5; abundance: NA; d_gene: NA; CDR3aa: CASSDGKYSNQPQHF; CDR3nt: TGTGCCAGCAGTGATGGAAAGTATAGCAATCAGCCCCAGCATTTT
v_gene: TRBV7-8; j_gene: TRBJ1-1; abundance: NA; d_gene: NA; CDR3aa: CASSSGPRNTEAFF; CDR3nt: TGTGCCAGCAGCTCTGGACCGAGGAACACTGAAGCTTTCTTT
v_gene: TRBV5-1; j_gene: TRBJ2-7; abundance: NA; d_gene: NA; CDR3aa: CASSGSYEQYF; CDR3nt: TGCGCCAGCAGCGGCTCCTACGAGCAGTACTTC
v_gene: TRBV2; j_gene: TRBJ1-1; abundance: NA; d_gene: NA; CDR3aa: CASQEARERWAFF; CDR3nt: TGTGCCAGCCAGGAGGCGAGGGAGAGGTGGGCTTTCTTT
v_gene: TRBV18; j_gene: TRBJ2-2; abundance: NA; d_gene: NA; CDR3aa: CASSPVAPGELFF; CDR3nt: TGTGCCAGCTCACCGGTGGCTCCCGGGGAGCTGTTTTTT
v_gene: TRBV28; j_gene: TRBJ1-1; abundance: once; d_gene: TRBD1; CDR3aa: CASSLRGPGTEAFF; CDR3nt: TGTGCCAGCAGCCTGAGGGGGCCGGGCACTGAAGCTTTCTTT
v_gene: TRBV7-9; j_gene: TRBJ2-7; abundance: once; d_gene: TRBD1; CDR3aa: CASSRTGEGEQYF; CDR3nt: TGTGCCAGCTCTCGGACAGGTGAGGGTGAGCAGTACTTC
v_gene: TRBV12-3/TRBV12-4; j_gene: TRBJ2-7; abundance: NA; d_gene: NA; CDR3aa: CASSLGVEQYF; CDR3nt: TGTGCCAGCAGTTTGGGTGTCGAGCAGTACTTC
v_gene: TRBV6-2/TRBV6-3; j_gene: TRBJ2-2; abundance: once; d_gene: NA; CDR3aa: CASTYRADANTGELFF; CDR3nt: TGTGCCAGCACTTACAGAGCGGACGCGAACACCGGGGAGCTGTTTTTT
v_gene: TRBV12-5; j_gene: TRBJ1-1; abundance: NA; d_gene: NA; CDR3aa: CASGPTGQITEAFF; CDR3nt: TGTGCTAGTGGCCCTACAGGCCAGATCACTGAAGCTTTCTTT
v_gene: TRBV5-1; j_gene: TRBJ1-3; abundance: NA; d_gene: NA; CDR3aa: CASSLGTDGRSGNTIYF; CDR3nt: TGCGCCAGCAGCTTGGGGACGGACGGGCGTTCTGGAAACACCATATATTTT
v_gene: TRBV6-5; j_gene: TRBJ1-1; abundance: NA; d_gene: TRBD1; CDR3aa: CASIRGQGSNTEAFF; CDR3nt: TGTGCCAGCATTCGCGGACAGGGGTCGAACACTGAAGCTTTCTTT
v_gene: TRBV2; j_gene: TRBJ1-4; abundance: NA; d_gene: NA; CDR3aa: CASSSPGILFF; CDR3nt: TGTGCCAGCAGTTCACCGGGGATTTTGTTTTTT
v_gene: TRBV5-1; j_gene: TRBJ2-1; abundance: NA; d_gene: NA; CDR3aa: CASSFVRNEQFF; CDR3nt: TGCGCCAGCAGCTTTGTACGGAATGAGCAGTTCTTC
v_gene: TRBV12-5; j_gene: TRBJ2-1; abundance: NA; d_gene: TRBD1; CDR3aa: CASGLATGGQGYEQFF; CDR3nt: TGTGCTAGTGGTTTGGCTACCGGGGGACAGGGTTATGAGCAGTTCTTC
v_gene: TRBV6-2/TRBV6-3; j_gene: TRBJ1-1; abundance: NA; d_gene: NA; CDR3aa: CASSSQGGLPEAFF; CDR3nt: TGTGCCAGCAGTTCCCAGGGAGGGCTGCCTGAAGCTTTCTTT
v_gene: TRBV3-1/TRBV3-2; j_gene: TRBJ1-4; abundance: NA; d_gene: TRBD1; CDR3aa: CASSQDRGQGFEKLFF; CDR3nt: TGTGCCAGCAGCCAAGACCGGGGACAGGGCTTTGAAAAACTGTTTTTT
v_gene: TRBV5-4; j_gene: TRBJ1-1; abundance: NA; d_gene: NA; CDR3aa: CASSLAGRGNTEAFF; CDR3nt: TGTGCCAGCAGCTTGGCGGGGAGGGGAAACACTGAAGCTTTCTTT